The clone carrying this T cell receptor beta chain was seen at least ten times. Germline V gene lookup returns CDR1 SQVTM and CDR2 ANQGSEA. The CDR3 is made up of 11 amino acids. Trimming took 0 bases from V and 9 from J; bases not matched to a gene: 1. The data were obtained in a study of blood T cell repertoires in COVID-19. This table comes from immunoSEQ multiplex PCR, and its TCRdb copy is limited to in-frame clones, with some not included. The sample consists of 250,000 to 300,000 clones, less than 90% of them appearing once. This chain joins TRBV29-1 and TRBJ2-7; 8 bases fit TRBD1. Sequences were obtained from peripheral blood. This TCR came from a woman in her twenties or thirties with COVID-19, enrolled during active disease. CDR3 DNA sequence: TGCAGCGTTGAAGATGGGACAGGGCAGTACTTC. Residues: CSVEDGTGQYF.